The source of this TCR beta chain is a study of cytomegalovirus exposure and HLA in healthy donors. PCR involved 60 Vbeta and 13 Jbeta primers. Sequencing was performed with immunoSEQ multiplex PCR; in TCRdb, only in-frame clones are kept and a portion is missing. The sample lists about 150,000 clones; around three quarters were seen once. Germline values: CDR1 LNHDA, CDR2 SQIVND (reference sequence). CDR3 length equals 14 residues. The junction had 4 bases not matched to a gene; V was cut back by 5 bases and J by 3 bases. The sequenced sample was PBMCs. The rearrangement joins TRBV19 to TRBJ1-1; TRBD1 aligns across 9 bases. The TCR comes from a woman aged 40 to 49 in good health and CMV-seronegative. The CDR3 nucleotides read TGTGCCAGTAGTTACCGGGACAGGGACACTGAAGCTTTCTTT. It is translated as CASSYRDRDTEAFF.